This paragraph reports one TCR beta chain. Its antigen is not known. These data belong to a study of cytomegalovirus exposure and HLA in healthy donors. Points from the study as a whole: It was reported in a later analysis that an Asian-associated ancestry cluster showed fewer N-insertions than the 666-donor mean.

Looked up from germline, CDR1 is ENHRY and CDR2 is SYGVKD. The CDR3 has 16 amino acids. The V segment lost 0 bases and the J segment 5 bases; nucleotides outside the gene matches: 4. A multiplex PCR was run with 60 Vbeta primers and 13 Jbeta primers. Some clones are missing from TCRdb's copy, which holds only in-frame ones; the method was immunoSEQ multiplex PCR. The table shows some 190,000 clones, with about 85% occurring only once. The TCR sequence derives from a boy under 10 years old in good health and CMV-seronegative. The sequenced material came from PBMCs. V and J are TRBV10-3 and TRBJ2-2; 9 nucleotides agree with TRBD1. In nucleotides, the CDR3 is TGTGCCATCAGTGAGTCGAGGACAGGGGTGACCGGGGAGCTGTTTTTT. Translated, it gives CAISESRTGVTGELFF.